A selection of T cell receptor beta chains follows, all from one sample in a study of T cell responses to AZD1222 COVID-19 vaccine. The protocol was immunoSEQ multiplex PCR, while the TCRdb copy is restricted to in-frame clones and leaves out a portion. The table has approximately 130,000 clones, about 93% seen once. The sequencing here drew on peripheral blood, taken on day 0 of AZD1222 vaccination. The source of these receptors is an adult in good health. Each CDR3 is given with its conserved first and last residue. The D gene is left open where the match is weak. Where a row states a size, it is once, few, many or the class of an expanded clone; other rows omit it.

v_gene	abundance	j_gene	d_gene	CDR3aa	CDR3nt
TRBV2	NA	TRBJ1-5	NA	CASNLLGNSNQPQHF	TGTGCCAGCAACCTGCTCGGAAATAGCAATCAGCCCCAGCATTTT
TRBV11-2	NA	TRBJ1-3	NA	CASSLVAGNSGNTIYF	TGTGCCAGCAGCTTAGTCGCGGGGAACTCTGGAAACACCATATATTTT
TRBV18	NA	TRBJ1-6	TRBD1	CASSPLDRGGSPLHF	TGTGCCAGCTCACCACTCGACAGGGGAGGGTCACCCCTCCACTTT
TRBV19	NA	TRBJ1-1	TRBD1	CASSLGTANTEAFF	TGTGCCAGTAGCCTAGGGACAGCGAACACTGAAGCTTTCTTT
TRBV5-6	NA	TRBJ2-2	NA	CASSLVSGGELFF	TGTGCCAGCAGCTTAGTAAGTGGCGGGGAGCTGTTTTTT
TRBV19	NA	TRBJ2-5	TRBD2	CASSPGGPVETQYF	TGTGCCAGTAGCCCGGGGGGGCCGGTTGAGACCCAGTACTTC
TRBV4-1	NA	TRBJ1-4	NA	CASSQLRGGGEKLFF	TGCGCCAGCAGCCAACTAAGGGGAGGTGGTGAAAAACTGTTTTTT
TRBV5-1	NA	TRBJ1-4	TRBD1	CASSLAGTGSEKLFF	TGCGCCAGCAGCTTAGCCGGGACAGGGAGCGAAAAACTGTTTTTT
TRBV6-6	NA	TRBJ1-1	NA	CASSYSGGKNTEAFF	TGTGCCAGCAGTTACTCAGGGGGAAAGAACACTGAAGCTTTCTTT
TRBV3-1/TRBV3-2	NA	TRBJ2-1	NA	CASSPRATAYNEQFF	TGTGCCAGCAGCCCCAGGGCTACTGCCTACAATGAGCAGTTCTTC
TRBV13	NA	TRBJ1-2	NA	CASSKDINYGYTF	TGTGCCAGCAGCAAGGACATAAACTATGGCTACACCTTC
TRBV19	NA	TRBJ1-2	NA	CASSIRDYLNYGYTF	TGTGCCAGTAGTATACGGGACTACCTAAACTATGGCTACACCTTC
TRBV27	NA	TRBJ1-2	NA	CASSLRGSGYTF	TGTGCCAGCAGTTTAAGGGGGAGTGGCTACACCTTC
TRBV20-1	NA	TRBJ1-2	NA	CSATPGAGYTF	TGCAGTGCTACCCCGGGTGCTGGCTACACCTTC
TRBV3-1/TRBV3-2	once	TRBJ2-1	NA	CASSQGWGQNNEQFF	TGTGCCAGCAGCCAAGGGTGGGGCCAGAACAATGAGCAGTTCTTC
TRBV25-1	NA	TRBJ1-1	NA	CASSDLSGKDGVSLAFF	TGTGCCAGCAGTGATCTCTCCGGTAAAGATGGGGTTTCATTGGCTTTCTTT
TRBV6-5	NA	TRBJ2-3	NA	CASSRNQGNTQYF	TGTGCCAGCAGTCGGAACCAGGGAAATACGCAGTATTTT
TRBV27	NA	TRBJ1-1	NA	CASSQVQVSEAFF	TGTGCCAGCAGTCAAGTCCAGGTCTCTGAAGCTTTCTTT
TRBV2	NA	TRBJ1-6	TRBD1	CASRETGFIGVNSPLHF	TGTGCCAGCAGGGAGACAGGGTTTATTGGCGTTAATTCACCCCTCCACTTT
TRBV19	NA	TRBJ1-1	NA	CASGYTEAFF	TGTGCCAGCGGGTACACTGAAGCTTTCTTT
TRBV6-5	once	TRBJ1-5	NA	CASSYGGNQPQHF	TGTGCCAGCAGTTACGGGGGCAATCAGCCCCAGCATTTT
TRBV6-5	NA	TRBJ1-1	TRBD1	CASSLGTGDTEAFF	TGTGCCAGCAGCCTCGGGACAGGGGACACTGAAGCTTTCTTT
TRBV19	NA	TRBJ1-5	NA	CASSSRDANQPQHF	TGTGCCAGTAGTAGCCGGGACGCCAATCAGCCCCAGCATTTT
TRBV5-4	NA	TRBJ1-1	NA	CASSLRVKAGTEAFF	TGTGCCAGCAGCTTGAGAGTAAAGGCAGGCACTGAAGCTTTCTTT
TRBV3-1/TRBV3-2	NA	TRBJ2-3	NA	CASGGQADTQYF	TGTGCCAGCGGGGGGCAGGCAGATACGCAGTATTTT
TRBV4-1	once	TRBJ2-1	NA	CASSQPVSYNEQFF	TGCGCCAGCAGCCAGCCCGTTTCCTACAATGAGCAGTTCTTC
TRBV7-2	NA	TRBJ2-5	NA	CASSLGSAPGQETQYF	TGTGCCAGCAGCCTAGGGTCCGCACCGGGGCAAGAGACCCAGTACTTC
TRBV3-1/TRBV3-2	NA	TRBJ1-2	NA	CASSQDQGGYTF	TGTGCCAGCAGCCAAGATCAGGGTGGCTACACCTTC
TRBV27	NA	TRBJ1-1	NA	CASSHTPPDGNTEAFF	TGTGCCAGCAGTCATACCCCCCCGGACGGAAACACTGAAGCTTTCTTT
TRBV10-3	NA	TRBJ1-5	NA	CAISEVAWRDGNQPQHF	TGTGCCATCAGTGAGGTCGCCTGGCGGGATGGCAATCAGCCCCAGCATTTT
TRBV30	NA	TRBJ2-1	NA	CAWSVPNNEQFF	TGTGCCTGGAGTGTCCCCAACAATGAGCAGTTCTTC
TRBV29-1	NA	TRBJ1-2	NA	CSALLGVTNSNYGYTF	TGCAGCGCGCTCTTGGGGGTTACTAATTCTAACTATGGCTACACCTTC
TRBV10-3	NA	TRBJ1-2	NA	CAISESHRERDGYTF	TGTGCCATCAGTGAGTCGCACAGGGAGCGCGATGGCTACACCTTC
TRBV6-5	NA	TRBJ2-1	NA	CASSTPDRFEQFF	TGTGCCAGCAGTACGCCAGACCGATTTGAGCAGTTCTTC
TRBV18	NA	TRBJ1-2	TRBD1	CASSPRGASYVYGYTF	TGTGCCAGCTCACCCAGGGGGGCCAGTTACGTCTATGGCTACACCTTC
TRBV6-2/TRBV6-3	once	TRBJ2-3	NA	CASSYGQLRTDTQYF	TGTGCCAGCAGTTACGGACAGTTACGCACAGATACGCAGTATTTT
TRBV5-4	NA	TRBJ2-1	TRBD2	CASSSGGTVTYNEQFF	TGTGCCAGCAGCTCGGGAGGGACTGTAACCTACAATGAGCAGTTCTTC
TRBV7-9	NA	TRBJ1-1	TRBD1	CASSGQGVFTEAFF	TGTGCCAGCTCCGGACAGGGGGTCTTCACTGAAGCTTTCTTT
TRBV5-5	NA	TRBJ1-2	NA	CASSFGGLYGYTF	TGTGCCAGCAGCTTTGGGGGTCTCTATGGCTACACCTTC
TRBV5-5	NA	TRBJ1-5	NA	CASSLDSDQPQHF	TGTGCCAGCAGCCTGGACAGCGATCAGCCCCAGCATTTT
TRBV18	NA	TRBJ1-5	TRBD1	CASSPGTGYSNQPQHF	TGTGCCAGCTCACCTGGGACAGGGTATAGCAATCAGCCCCAGCATTTT
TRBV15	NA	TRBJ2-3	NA	CATSREGYTQYF	TGTGCCACCAGCAGGGAAGGATATACGCAGTATTTT
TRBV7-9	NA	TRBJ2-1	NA	CASSLGLQGKEQFF	TGTGCCAGCAGCTTAGGCCTTCAGGGAAAGGAGCAGTTCTTC
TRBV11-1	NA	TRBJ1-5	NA	CASSLAQNQPQHF	TGTGCCAGCAGCTTAGCTCAAAATCAGCCCCAGCATTTT